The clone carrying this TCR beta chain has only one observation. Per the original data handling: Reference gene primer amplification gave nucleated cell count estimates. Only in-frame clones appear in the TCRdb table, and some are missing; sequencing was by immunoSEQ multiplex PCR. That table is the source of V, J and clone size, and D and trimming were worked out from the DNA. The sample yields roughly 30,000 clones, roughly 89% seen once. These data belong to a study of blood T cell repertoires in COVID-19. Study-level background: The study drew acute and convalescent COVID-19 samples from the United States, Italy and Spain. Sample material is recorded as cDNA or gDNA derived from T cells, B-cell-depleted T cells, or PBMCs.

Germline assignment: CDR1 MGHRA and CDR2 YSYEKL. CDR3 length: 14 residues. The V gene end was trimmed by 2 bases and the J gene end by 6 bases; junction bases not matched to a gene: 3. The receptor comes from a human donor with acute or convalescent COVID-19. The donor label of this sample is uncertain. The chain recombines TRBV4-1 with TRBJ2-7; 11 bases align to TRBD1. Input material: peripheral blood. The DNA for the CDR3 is TGCGCCAGCAGCCAATGGGGGACAGGGGGCGAGCAGTACTTC. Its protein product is CASSQWGTGGEQYF.